Each of the 10 T cell receptor beta chains below was sequenced from the same sample in a study of OX40 agonist ivuxolimab in advanced cancers. Libraries were prepared by immunoSEQ multiplex PCR; TCRdb keeps only in-frame clonotypes and omits some of them. The data show about 67,000 clones, approximately 89% seen once. The sequencing here drew on CD4+ or CD8+ T cells sorted from blood, taken in a trial of the OX40 agonist ivuxolimab. The receptors come from an adult with an advanced solid tumor such as melanoma, head and neck, liver or kidney cancer.

The chain employs TRBV5-4 and TRBJ1-1; 9 bases agree with TRBD1. V gave up 4 bases and J gave up 6 bases; unmatched junction bases: 10. Germline assignment: CDR1 SGHNT and CDR2 YYREEE (reference sequence). The CDR3 runs to 15 residues. The CDR3 DNA sequence: TGTGCCAGCAGCGCACCGGACAGGGGATGGGCTGAAGCTTTCTTT. Protein sequence: CASSAPDRGWAEAFF.

The V and J genes are TRBV5-1 and TRBJ2-1; D is possibly TRBD2 (7 bases). CDR3 length equals 17 residues. V lost 0 bases and J 5 bases, leaving 18 bases between the germline ends. Germline V gives CDR1 SGHRS, CDR2 YFSETQ. DNA for the CDR3: TGCGCCAGCAGCTTGGGCTACGGGGGGCCCGTTAACAATGAGCAGTTCTTC. Its protein product is CASSLGYGGPVNNEQFF.

The V call is TRBV29-1, the J call TRBJ2-1, with a weak D call TRBD2 (8 bases). Trimming took 6 bases from V and 7 from J, leaving 16 bases between them. The CDR3 length is 13 residues. Per the germline V gene, CDR1 is SQVTM and CDR2 is ANQGSEA. CDR3 nucleotide sequence: TGCAGCGTCGGGGGGGGGACAGAAAATGAGCAGTTCTTC. It specifies CSVGGGTENEQFF.

The genes are TRBV5-6 and TRBJ2-4, with D uncertain. V lost 0 bases, J lost 4 bases, and 8 bases lay in between. Germline assignment: CDR1 SGHDT and CDR2 YYEEEE. The CDR3 extends over 14 amino acids. The CDR3: CASSLVGFKNIQYF. CDR3 bases: TGTGCCAGCAGCTTGGTAGGATTTAAAAACATTCAGTACTTC.

The chain is built from TRBV6-5 and TRBJ1-1, with D uncertain. Looked up from germline, CDR1 is MNHEY and CDR2 is SVGAGI. The CDR3 extends over 12 amino acids. Between the trimmed V and J ends, which lost 7 bases and 8 bases, there was a span of 14 bases. The CDR3 DNA follows: TGTGCCAGCAAGGGATGGAACGCCGAAGCTTTCTTT. As protein: CASKGWNAEAFF.

The rearrangement joins TRBV4-1 to TRBJ1-2; D call uncertain. With 0 bases removed from V and 0 bases from J, the gap between germline ends came to 2 bases. The CDR3 runs 13 residues. Per the germline V gene, CDR1 is MGHRA and CDR2 is YSYEKL. CDR3: CASSQDPNYGYTF. The CDR3 nucleotides are TGCGCCAGCAGCCAAGACCCTAACTATGGCTACACCTTC.

The gene calls are TRBV29-1 and TRBJ1-5; maybe TRBD1 (5 bases). Trimming took off 4 bases at V and 4 bases at J, with 11 bases between the two ends. The CDR3 runs 13 residues. Germline CDR1 SQVTM, CDR2 ANQGSEA. The CDR3 DNA is TGCAGCGTTGGATGGGGGGAGAATCAGCCCCAGCATTTT. Encoded protein: CSVGWGENQPQHF.

V is TRBV7-6 and J is TRBJ1-3; D unresolved. CDR1 is SGHVS and CDR2 is FNYEAQ in the germline V gene. The CDR3 is 14 amino acids. V lost 1 base and J 4 bases, leaving 8 bases between the germline ends. The CDR3 nucleotides read TGTGCCAGCAGCTTAGGGGTATCAGGAAACACCATATATTTT. Translating it yields CASSLGVSGNTIYF.

The chain recombines TRBV19 with TRBJ2-2; the match to TRBD1 covers 7 bases. V trimming: 7 bases; J trimming: 0 bases; junction bases outside the gene matches: 5. CDR1 LNHDA and CDR2 SQIVND come from the germline V gene (reference sequence). The CDR3 consists of 15 residues. The CDR3 loop reads CASTITGANTGELFF. The CDR3 DNA reads as TGTGCCAGTACCATAACAGGGGCGAACACCGGGGAGCTGTTTTTT.

The V call is TRBV7-9, the J call TRBJ2-7, with D perhaps matching TRBD2 (6 bases). CDR3 size: 13 residues. Germline CDR1 SEHNR, CDR2 FQNEAQ (reference sequence). With 5 bases removed from V and 3 bases from J, the gap between germline ends came to 11 bases. CDR3 residues: CASSGRPGYEQYF. CDR3 DNA sequence: TGTGCCAGCAGCGGGAGGCCGGGCTACGAGCAGTACTTC.